The entry below gives a single TCR beta chain sequence along with its context. Its antigen is still unknown. CDR3 length equals 17 residues. The V gene's germline CDR1 is SGDLS and CDR2 YYNGEE. V was clipped by 0 bases and J by 2 bases, with 12 bases between them. What the library attached to individual cDNA molecules were unique molecular identifiers. In the original workflow: Samples had a median of around 96,000 TCRs, ranging about 20,000 to 700,000. TCRdb called the RACE reads again in MiXCR, with one record for every CDR3 protein. TCRdb assigned the V and J calls; the authors' analysis was not used. The sample includes about 82,000 distinct CDR3 sequences, over 8.5% of them seen just once. This sample was included in a study of human T cells and chemical hapten exposure. Study at large: TCR yield per sample varied, mainly due to pooled library volumes.

Time point indicated: healthy volunteer bleed at 6 weeks. Unseparated into fractions, whole blood served as the source from which total RNA was extracted. The study, taken as a whole, reports: Counts of TCRs above 1 in 1000 frequency stayed unchanged with DPC sensitization.

The material sequenced was whole blood. The chain combines TRBV9 with TRBJ2-6; D may be TRBD1 (5 bases). The receptor's source is a male donor in good health. Some clones in this sample may be carry-over from other donors' samples. The CDR3 nucleotides read TGTGCCAGCAGCGTAGCCATTCAAGGGGCTGGGGCCAACGTCCTGACTTTC. Its protein is CASSVAIQGAGANVLTF.